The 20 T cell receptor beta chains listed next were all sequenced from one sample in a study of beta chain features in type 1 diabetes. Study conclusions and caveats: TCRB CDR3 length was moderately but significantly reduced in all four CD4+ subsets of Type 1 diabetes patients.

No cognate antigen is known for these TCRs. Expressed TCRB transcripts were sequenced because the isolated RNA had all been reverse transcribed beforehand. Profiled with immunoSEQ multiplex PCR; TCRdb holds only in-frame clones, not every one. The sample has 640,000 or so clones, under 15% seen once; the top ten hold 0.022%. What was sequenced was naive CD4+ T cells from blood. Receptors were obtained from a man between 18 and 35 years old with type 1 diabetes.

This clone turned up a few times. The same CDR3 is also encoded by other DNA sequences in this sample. CDR3 amino acids: CASSPGGADYGYTF. The CDR3 DNA reads as TGTGCCAGCTCACCAGGGGGCGCGGACTATGGCTACACCTTC. The chain links TRBV18 to TRBJ1-2; TRBD1 is a possible D gene (6 bases). There are 14 residues in the CDR3. The ends were cut back, 2 bases at V and 3 bases at J, with 10 bases in the middle. Germline lookup yields CDR1 KGHSH and CDR2 LQKENI.

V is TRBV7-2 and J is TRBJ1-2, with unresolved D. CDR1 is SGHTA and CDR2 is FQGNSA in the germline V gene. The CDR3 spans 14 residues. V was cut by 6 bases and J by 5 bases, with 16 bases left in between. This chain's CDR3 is CASRPGQARYGYTF. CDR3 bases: TGTGCCAGCAGACCAGGCCAGGCGAGGTATGGCTACACCTTC. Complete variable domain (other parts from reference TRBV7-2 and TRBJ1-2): GAGVSQSPSNKVTEKGKDVELRCDPISGHTALYWYRQSLGQGLEFLIYFQGNSAPDKSGLPSDRFSAERTGGSVSTLTIQRTQQEDSAVYLCASRPGQARYGYTFGSGTRLTVV.

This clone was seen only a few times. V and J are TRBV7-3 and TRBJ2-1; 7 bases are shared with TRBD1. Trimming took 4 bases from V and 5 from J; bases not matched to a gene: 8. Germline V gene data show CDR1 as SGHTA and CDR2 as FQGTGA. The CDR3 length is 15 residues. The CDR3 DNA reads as TGTGCCAGCAGCTCAAAGACAGGGATTCACAATGAGCAGTTCTTC. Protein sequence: CASSSKTGIHNEQFF.

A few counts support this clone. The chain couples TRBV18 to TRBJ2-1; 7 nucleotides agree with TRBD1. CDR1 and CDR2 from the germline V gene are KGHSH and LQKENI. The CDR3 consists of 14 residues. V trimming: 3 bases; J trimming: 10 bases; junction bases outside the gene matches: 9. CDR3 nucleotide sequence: TGTGCCAGCTCACCTGATAATACAGGGGTCGAGCAGTTCTTC. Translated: CASSPDNTGVEQFF.

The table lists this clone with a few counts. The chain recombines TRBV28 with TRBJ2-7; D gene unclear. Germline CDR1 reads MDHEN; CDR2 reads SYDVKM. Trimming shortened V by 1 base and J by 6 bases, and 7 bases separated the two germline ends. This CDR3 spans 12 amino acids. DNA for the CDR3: TGTGCCAGCAGTTTATCAGGCCTCGAGCAGTACTTC. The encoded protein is CASSLSGLEQYF.

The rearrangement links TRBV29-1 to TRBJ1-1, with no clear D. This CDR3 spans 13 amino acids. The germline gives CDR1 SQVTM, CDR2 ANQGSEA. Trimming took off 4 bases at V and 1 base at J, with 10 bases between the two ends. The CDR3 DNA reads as TGCAGCGTTGTGGAGCAGACGAACACTGAAGCTTTCTTT. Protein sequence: CSVVEQTNTEAFF.

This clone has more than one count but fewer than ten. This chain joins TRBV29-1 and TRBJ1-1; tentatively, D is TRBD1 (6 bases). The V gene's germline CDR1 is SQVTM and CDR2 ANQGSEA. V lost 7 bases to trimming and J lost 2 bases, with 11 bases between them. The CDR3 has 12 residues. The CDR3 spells CSAGDTNTEAFF. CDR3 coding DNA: TGCAGCGCAGGGGACACTAACACTGAAGCTTTCTTT.

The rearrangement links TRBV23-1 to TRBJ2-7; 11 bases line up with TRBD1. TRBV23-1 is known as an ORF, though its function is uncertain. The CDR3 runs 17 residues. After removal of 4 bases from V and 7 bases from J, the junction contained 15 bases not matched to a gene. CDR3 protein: CASSPLLGGQGVLEQYF. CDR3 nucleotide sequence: TGCGCCAGCAGTCCTCTTTTGGGGGGACAGGGGGTTTTGGAGCAGTACTTC.

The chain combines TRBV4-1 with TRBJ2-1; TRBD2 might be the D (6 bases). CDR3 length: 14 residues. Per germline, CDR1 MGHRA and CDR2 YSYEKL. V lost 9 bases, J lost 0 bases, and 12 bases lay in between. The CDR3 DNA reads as TGCGCCAGTGCGGCGGGAAACTCCTACAATGAGCAGTTCTTC. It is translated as CASAAGNSYNEQFF.

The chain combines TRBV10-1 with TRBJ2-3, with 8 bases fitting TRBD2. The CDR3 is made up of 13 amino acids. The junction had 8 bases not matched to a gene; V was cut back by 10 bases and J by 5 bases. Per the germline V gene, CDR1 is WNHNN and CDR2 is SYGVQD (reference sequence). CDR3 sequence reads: CANSLAEEDTQYF. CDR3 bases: TGCGCCAATTCACTAGCGGAAGAAGATACGCAGTATTTT.

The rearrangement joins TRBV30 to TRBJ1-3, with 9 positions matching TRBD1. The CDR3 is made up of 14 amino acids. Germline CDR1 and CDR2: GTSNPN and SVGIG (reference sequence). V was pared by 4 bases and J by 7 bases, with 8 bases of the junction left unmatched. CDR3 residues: CAWTDRGKRNTIYF. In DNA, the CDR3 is TGTGCCTGGACCGACAGGGGGAAACGTAACACCATATATTTT.

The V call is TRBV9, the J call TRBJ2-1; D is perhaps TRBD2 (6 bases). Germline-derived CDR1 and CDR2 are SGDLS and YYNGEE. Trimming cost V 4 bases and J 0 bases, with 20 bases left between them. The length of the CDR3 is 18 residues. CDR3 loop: CASSSPEGYGSSYNEQFF. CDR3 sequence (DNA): TGTGCCAGCAGCTCACCGGAGGGGTACGGGAGCTCCTACAATGAGCAGTTCTTC.

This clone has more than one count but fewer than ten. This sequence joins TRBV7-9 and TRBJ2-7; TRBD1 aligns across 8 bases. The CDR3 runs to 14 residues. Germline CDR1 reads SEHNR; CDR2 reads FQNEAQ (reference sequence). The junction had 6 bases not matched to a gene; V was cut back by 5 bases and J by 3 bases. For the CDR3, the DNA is TGTGCCAGCAGCCCCGGGACAGGCCGCTACGAGCAGTACTTC. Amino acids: CASSPGTGRYEQYF.

CDR3 coding DNA: TGTGCCAGCAGCGACGGACAGCTCTACGAGCAGTACTTC. Residues: CASSDGQLYEQYF. The chain carries TRBV9 and TRBJ2-7, with a possible D match to TRBD1 (6 bases). This CDR3 is built from 13 residues. V dropped 3 bases and J dropped 3 bases, with 10 bases sitting between them. Germline CDR1 is SGDLS and CDR2 is YYNGEE.

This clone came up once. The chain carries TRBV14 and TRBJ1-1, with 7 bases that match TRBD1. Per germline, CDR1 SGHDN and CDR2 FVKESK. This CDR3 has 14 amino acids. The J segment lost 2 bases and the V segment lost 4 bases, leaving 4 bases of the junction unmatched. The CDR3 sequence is CASSRGTDNTEAFF. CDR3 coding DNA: TGTGCCAGCAGCCGAGGGACAGATAACACTGAAGCTTTCTTT.

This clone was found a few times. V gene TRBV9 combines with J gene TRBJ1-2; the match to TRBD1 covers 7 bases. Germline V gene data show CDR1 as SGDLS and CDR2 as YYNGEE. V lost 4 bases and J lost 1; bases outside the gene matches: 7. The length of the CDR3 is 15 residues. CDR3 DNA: TGTGCCAGCAGCCATCGACAGGGATTTAACTATGGCTACACCTTC. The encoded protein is CASSHRQGFNYGYTF.

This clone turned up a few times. The CDR3 protein is CASSVSVLGGSYNEQFF. CDR3 in DNA: TGTGCCAGCAGCGTATCCGTCTTAGGCGGCTCCTACAATGAGCAGTTCTTC. The chain combines TRBV9 with TRBJ2-1, with D unresolved. Between the trimmed V and J ends, which lost 1 base and 0 bases, there was a span of 14 bases. Germline-derived CDR1 and CDR2 are SGDLS and YYNGEE. CDR3 length: 17 amino acids. Full variable domain (missing parts from reference TRBV9 and TRBJ2-1): DSGVTQTPKHLITATGQRVTLRCSPRSGDLSVYWYQQSLDQGLQFLIQYYNGEERAKGNILERFSAQQFPDLHSELNLSSLELGDSALYFCASSVSVLGGSYNEQFFGPGTRLTVL.

CDR3 nucleotides: TGTGCCAGCAGTGCCAGGGGGCTCGGCACCGGGGAGCTGTTTTTT. Its translation: CASSARGLGTGELFF. The chain joins TRBV6-6 to TRBJ2-2, with 8 nucleotides matching TRBD1. J lost 4 bases, V lost 5 bases, and 6 bases had no gene match. The CDR3 is made up of 15 amino acids. Germline V gene lookup returns CDR1 MNHNY and CDR2 SVGAGI (reference sequence).

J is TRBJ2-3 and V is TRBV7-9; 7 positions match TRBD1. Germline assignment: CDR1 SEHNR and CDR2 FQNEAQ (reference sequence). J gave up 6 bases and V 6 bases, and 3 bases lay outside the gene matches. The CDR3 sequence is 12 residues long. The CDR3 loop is CASSLTGDTQYF. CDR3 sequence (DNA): TGTGCCAGCAGTTTGACAGGGGATACGCAGTATTTT.

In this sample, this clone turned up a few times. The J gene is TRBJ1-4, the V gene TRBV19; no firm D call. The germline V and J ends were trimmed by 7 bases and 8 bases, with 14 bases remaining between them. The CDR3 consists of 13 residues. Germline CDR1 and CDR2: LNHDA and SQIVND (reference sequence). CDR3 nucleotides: TGTGCCAGTACCCCCCAGCCGGAGGAAAAACTGTTTTTT. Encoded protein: CASTPQPEEKLFF.